Below are 2 T cell receptor beta chains sequenced from a single sample in a study of CD8 T cells in ankylosing spondylitis. General observations from the study: Made up of 7 to 9 highly homologous variants, a TCR beta motif appeared characteristic of ankylosing spondylitis blood.

Their cognate antigens are unknown. TCRdb re-called the 5' RACE reads through MiXCR, storing one row per CDR3 protein. The sample contains about 450,000 distinct CDR3 sequences, 25% to 30% of which appear only once. The sample consisted of blood, either unsorted or a sorted T cell fraction (not recorded which). These receptors were taken from a male donor with ankylosing spondylitis.

The chain carries TRBV12-3 or TRBV12-4 and TRBJ2-2, with a tentative D call TRBD2 (6 bases). The CDR3 runs to 15 residues. V was trimmed by 6 bases and J by 6 bases, leaving 17 bases between them. In DNA form, the CDR3 reads TGTGCCAGCAGCCCTACTAGCCTTTGGGCCGGGGAGCTGTTTTTT. This encodes CASSPTSLWAGELFF.

This clonotype was detected a few times. The chain links TRBV29-1 to TRBJ2-7; D is undetermined. V lost 3 bases to trimming and J lost 0 bases, with 9 bases between them. Germline-derived CDR1 and CDR2 are SQVTM and ANQGSEA. There are 13 residues in the CDR3. In DNA form, the CDR3 reads TGCAGCGTTGACGTCGGAAGCTCCTACGAGCAGTACTTC. Translated: CSVDVGSSYEQYF.